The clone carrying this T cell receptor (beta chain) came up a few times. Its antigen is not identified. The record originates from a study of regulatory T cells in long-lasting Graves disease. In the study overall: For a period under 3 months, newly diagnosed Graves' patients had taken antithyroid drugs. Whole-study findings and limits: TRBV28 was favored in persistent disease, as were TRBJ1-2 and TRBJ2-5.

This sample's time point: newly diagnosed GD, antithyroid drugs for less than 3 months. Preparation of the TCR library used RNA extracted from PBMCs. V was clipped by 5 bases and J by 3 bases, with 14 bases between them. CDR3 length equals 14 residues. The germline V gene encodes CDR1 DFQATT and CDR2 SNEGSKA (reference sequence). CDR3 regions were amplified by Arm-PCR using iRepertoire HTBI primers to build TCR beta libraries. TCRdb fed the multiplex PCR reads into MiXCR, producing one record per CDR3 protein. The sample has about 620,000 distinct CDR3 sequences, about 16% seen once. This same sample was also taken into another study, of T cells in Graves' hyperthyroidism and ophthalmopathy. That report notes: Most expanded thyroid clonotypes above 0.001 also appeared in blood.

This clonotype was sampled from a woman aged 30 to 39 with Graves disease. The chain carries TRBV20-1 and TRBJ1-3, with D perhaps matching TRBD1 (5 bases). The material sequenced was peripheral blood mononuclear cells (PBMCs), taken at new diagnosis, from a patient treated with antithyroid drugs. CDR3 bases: TGCAGTGCTCTATCCGGGACGGGTGGAAACACCATATATTTT. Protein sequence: CSALSGTGGNTIYF.